The rows below give T cell receptor beta chains drawn from one sample of a study of cytomegalovirus exposure and HLA in healthy donors. TCRdb keeps only in-frame clones here, not all; method: immunoSEQ multiplex PCR. Of approximately 250,000 clones listed, around 80% are singletons. The sequenced material came from PBMCs. Every receptor here comes from a boy aged 5-17 years in good health and CMV-seronegative. Each CDR3 is given with its conserved first and last residue. Fields, in order: D gene, J gene, V gene, clone size, CDR3 DNA, CDR3 protein. A D gene is named only where the DNA matches it firmly. The size field is filled for only some rows; it gives once, few, many or a size class.

d_call: -; j_call: TRBJ2-5; v_call: TRBV29-1; clone_size: once; cdr3_nt: TGCAGCGGGCGGGACAGACACGGTCAAGAGACCCAGTACTTC; cdr3_aa: CSGRDRHGQETQYF
d_call: -; j_call: TRBJ2-7; v_call: TRBV19; clone_size: -; cdr3_nt: TGTGCCAGTAGTATAGGATCGACAGATCTCTCCTACGAGCAGTACTTC; cdr3_aa: CASSIGSTDLSYEQYF
d_call: TRBD1; j_call: TRBJ1-1; v_call: TRBV5-6; clone_size: few; cdr3_nt: TGTGCCAGCCCGCCTCGACAGGGGGGTAAGAACACTGAAGCTTTCTTT; cdr3_aa: CASPPRQGGKNTEAFF
d_call: TRBD1; j_call: TRBJ1-4; v_call: TRBV5-1; clone_size: few; cdr3_nt: TGCGCCAGCAGCTCGACAGGGGGATCTAATGAAAAACTGTTTTTT; cdr3_aa: CASSSTGGSNEKLFF
d_call: TRBD1; j_call: TRBJ1-5; v_call: TRBV30; clone_size: -; cdr3_nt: TGTGCCTGGAGTGTACCGGACAGGGGGCTACAGCCCCAGCATTTT; cdr3_aa: CAWSVPDRGLQPQHF
d_call: -; j_call: TRBJ2-5; v_call: TRBV5-4; clone_size: -; cdr3_nt: TGTGCCAGCAGCTCCGGGTCAAAAGAGACCCAGTACTTC; cdr3_aa: CASSSGSKETQYF
d_call: TRBD1; j_call: TRBJ1-1; v_call: TRBV19; clone_size: -; cdr3_nt: TGTGCCAGTAGGATTACCGGGACAGGGGTTAGCACTGAAGCTTTCTTT; cdr3_aa: CASRITGTGVSTEAFF
d_call: -; j_call: TRBJ2-3; v_call: TRBV19; clone_size: -; cdr3_nt: TGTGCCAGTAGTATTTGGAACTATCAAAGCACAGATACGCAGTATTTT; cdr3_aa: CASSIWNYQSTDTQYF
d_call: -; j_call: TRBJ2-7; v_call: TRBV7-9; clone_size: -; cdr3_nt: TGTGCCAGCAGCTTAGACAGCCCTCCCTACGAGCAGTACTTC; cdr3_aa: CASSLDSPPYEQYF
d_call: TRBD1; j_call: TRBJ2-1; v_call: TRBV6-5; clone_size: -; cdr3_nt: TGTGCCAGCAGTTACGACACAGGGGCCGACAATGAGCAGTTCTTC; cdr3_aa: CASSYDTGADNEQFF
d_call: TRBD2; j_call: TRBJ2-2; v_call: TRBV5-6; clone_size: -; cdr3_nt: TGTGCCAGCGCTACGGGGGGGTGGACCGGGGAGCTGTTTTTT; cdr3_aa: CASATGGWTGELFF
d_call: -; j_call: TRBJ1-1; v_call: TRBV6-1; clone_size: -; cdr3_nt: TGTGCCAGCAGTGAAGCGCTTCGGGGGGCGAACACTGAAGCTTTCTTT; cdr3_aa: CASSEALRGANTEAFF
d_call: TRBD1; j_call: TRBJ1-1; v_call: TRBV30; clone_size: -; cdr3_nt: TGTGCCTGGAGAAGAACACAGGGGGCCACTGAAGCTTTCTTT; cdr3_aa: CAWRRTQGATEAFF
d_call: -; j_call: TRBJ1-4; v_call: TRBV7-7; clone_size: -; cdr3_nt: TGTGCCAGCAGACTAGCAGGGAGGCCTAATGAAAAACTGTTTTTT; cdr3_aa: CASRLAGRPNEKLFF
d_call: TRBD1; j_call: TRBJ1-5; v_call: TRBV6-1; clone_size: -; cdr3_nt: TGTGCCAGCAGTGACCTTCCGGACAGGGCCGGGAATCAGCCCCAGCATTTT; cdr3_aa: CASSDLPDRAGNQPQHF
d_call: TRBD1; j_call: TRBJ1-2; v_call: TRBV4-1; clone_size: few; cdr3_nt: TGCGCCAGCAGCCAAGACGGGACAGGGGTCTATGGCTACACCTTC; cdr3_aa: CASSQDGTGVYGYTF
d_call: -; j_call: TRBJ1-4; v_call: TRBV7-8; clone_size: once; cdr3_nt: TGTGCCAGCAGCTGGGGGGAGGCTTCCGAAAAACTGTTTTTT; cdr3_aa: CASSWGEASEKLFF
d_call: -; j_call: TRBJ1-1; v_call: TRBV21-1; clone_size: -; cdr3_nt: TGTGCCAGCAGCAAAGCCTGGGACAGGGCGAACACTGAAGCTTTCTTT; cdr3_aa: CASSKAWDRANTEAFF
d_call: -; j_call: TRBJ2-7; v_call: TRBV10-2; clone_size: -; cdr3_nt: TGCGCCACCGGTCATAGCGTTCTGAGCTCCTACGAGCAGTACTTC; cdr3_aa: CATGHSVLSSYEQYF
d_call: -; j_call: TRBJ2-1; v_call: TRBV10-3; clone_size: few; cdr3_nt: TGTGCCATCAGTGAACGCACCGAGGGGGGGGAGCAGTTCTTC; cdr3_aa: CAISERTEGGEQFF
d_call: -; j_call: TRBJ1-1; v_call: TRBV5-1; clone_size: -; cdr3_nt: TGCGCCAGCAGCTGGGGCCCACAGGGGAACACTGAAGCTTTCTTT; cdr3_aa: CASSWGPQGNTEAFF
d_call: TRBD1; j_call: TRBJ1-6; v_call: TRBV19; clone_size: -; cdr3_nt: TGTGCCAGCCGGACAGGGAAGGATTCACCCCTCCACTTT; cdr3_aa: CASRTGKDSPLHF
d_call: TRBD2; j_call: TRBJ2-1; v_call: TRBV4-2; clone_size: -; cdr3_nt: TGTGCCAGCAGCCAGGCGGGGGGCTACAATGAGCAGTTCTTC; cdr3_aa: CASSQAGGYNEQFF
d_call: -; j_call: TRBJ1-5; v_call: TRBV7-6; clone_size: few; cdr3_nt: TGTGCCAGCAGCTTAGCGGCAGGGGATCAGCCCCAGCATTTT; cdr3_aa: CASSLAAGDQPQHF
d_call: -; j_call: TRBJ2-7; v_call: TRBV30; clone_size: few; cdr3_nt: TGTGCCTGGAGTGGGGACATCTTCTACGAGCAGTACTTC; cdr3_aa: CAWSGDIFYEQYF
d_call: -; j_call: TRBJ2-3; v_call: TRBV21-1; clone_size: -; cdr3_nt: TGTGCCAGCAGCACCCCGGGGTGTCTTACTAGCACAGATACGCAGTATTTT; cdr3_aa: CASSTPGCLTSTDTQYF
d_call: TRBD1; j_call: TRBJ1-2; v_call: TRBV27; clone_size: -; cdr3_nt: TGTGCCAGCAGTAGAAAGGGAGACAGGGGTTTCAGTGGCTACACCTTC; cdr3_aa: CASSRKGDRGFSGYTF
d_call: -; j_call: TRBJ2-1; v_call: TRBV6-4; clone_size: -; cdr3_nt: TGTGCCAGCAGTGACTCCGGGCGGCAGGGAACTGAGCAGTTCTTC; cdr3_aa: CASSDSGRQGTEQFF
d_call: -; j_call: TRBJ2-3; v_call: TRBV9; clone_size: once; cdr3_nt: TGTGCCAGCAGCGTAGGCGGCTACACAGATACGCAGTATTTT; cdr3_aa: CASSVGGYTDTQYF
d_call: TRBD1; j_call: TRBJ2-7; v_call: TRBV2; clone_size: -; cdr3_nt: TGTGCCAGCAGTGAAATGGGACAGAGCTCCTACGAGCAGTACTTC; cdr3_aa: CASSEMGQSSYEQYF
d_call: TRBD1; j_call: TRBJ1-6; v_call: TRBV6-1; clone_size: -; cdr3_nt: TGTGCCAGCAGTGAAGGAGCAGGGGGTGGTAATTCACCCCTCCACTTT; cdr3_aa: CASSEGAGGGNSPLHF
d_call: -; j_call: TRBJ2-7; v_call: TRBV5-1; clone_size: -; cdr3_nt: TGCGCCAGCAGCTTAATCCTGGCGGGCGACTCCTACGAGCAGTACTTC; cdr3_aa: CASSLILAGDSYEQYF
d_call: TRBD1; j_call: TRBJ1-1; v_call: TRBV6-1; clone_size: -; cdr3_nt: TGTGCCAGCATCTCTGAGGGACAGGTAAACACTGAAGCTTTCTTT; cdr3_aa: CASISEGQVNTEAFF
d_call: -; j_call: TRBJ1-2; v_call: TRBV5-6; clone_size: -; cdr3_nt: TGTGCCAGCAGCTTAGGGGCAGCTAACTATGGCTACACCTTC; cdr3_aa: CASSLGAANYGYTF
d_call: TRBD1; j_call: TRBJ1-6; v_call: TRBV11-2; clone_size: -; cdr3_nt: TGTGCCAGCAGCTTAGGTCGGACAGGGGGGTCCTCACCCCTCCACTTT; cdr3_aa: CASSLGRTGGSSPLHF
d_call: -; j_call: TRBJ1-4; v_call: TRBV7-9; clone_size: -; cdr3_nt: TGTGCCAGCAGCACCTCACAGCCTAATGAAAAACTGTTTTTT; cdr3_aa: CASSTSQPNEKLFF
d_call: TRBD1; j_call: TRBJ1-5; v_call: TRBV7-3; clone_size: -; cdr3_nt: TGTGCCAGCACCGGGGACAGAGCAAATCAGCCCCAGCATTTT; cdr3_aa: CASTGDRANQPQHF
d_call: -; j_call: TRBJ2-5; v_call: TRBV5-4; clone_size: once; cdr3_nt: TGTGCCAGCAGCTTGGCGACAGGCAGCCAAGAGACCCAGTACTTC; cdr3_aa: CASSLATGSQETQYF
d_call: TRBD2; j_call: TRBJ2-3; v_call: TRBV5-1; clone_size: -; cdr3_nt: TGCGCCAGCCGGTTAGCGGGAAACACAGATACGCAGTATTTT; cdr3_aa: CASRLAGNTDTQYF
d_call: -; j_call: TRBJ1-1; v_call: TRBV19; clone_size: -; cdr3_nt: TGTGCCAGTACCACACTCATTGGGGGCGGATACACTGAAGCTTTCTTC; cdr3_aa: CASTTLIGGGYTEAFF
d_call: TRBD2; j_call: TRBJ2-3; v_call: TRBV28; clone_size: -; cdr3_nt: TGTGCCAGCAGTTTATCTAGCGGGAGTGGCACAGATACGCAGTATTTT; cdr3_aa: CASSLSSGSGTDTQYF
d_call: TRBD2; j_call: TRBJ2-3; v_call: TRBV5-1; clone_size: -; cdr3_nt: TGCGCCAGCAGCTTGATCGGGGGGGGCGCAGATACGCAGTATTTT; cdr3_aa: CASSLIGGGADTQYF
d_call: TRBD1; j_call: TRBJ1-4; v_call: TRBV7-4; clone_size: -; cdr3_nt: TGTGCCAGCAGCCTCACAGGGGGACAGATGAATGAAAAACTGTTTTTT; cdr3_aa: CASSLTGGQMNEKLFF
d_call: -; j_call: TRBJ1-3; v_call: TRBV5-4; clone_size: -; cdr3_nt: TGTGCCAGCAGCTCGCAGGACTCTGGAAACACCATATATTTT; cdr3_aa: CASSSQDSGNTIYF
d_call: -; j_call: TRBJ2-7; v_call: TRBV30; clone_size: -; cdr3_nt: TGTGCCTGTAACCCAACAGGGACCTACGAGCAGTACTTC; cdr3_aa: CACNPTGTYEQYF